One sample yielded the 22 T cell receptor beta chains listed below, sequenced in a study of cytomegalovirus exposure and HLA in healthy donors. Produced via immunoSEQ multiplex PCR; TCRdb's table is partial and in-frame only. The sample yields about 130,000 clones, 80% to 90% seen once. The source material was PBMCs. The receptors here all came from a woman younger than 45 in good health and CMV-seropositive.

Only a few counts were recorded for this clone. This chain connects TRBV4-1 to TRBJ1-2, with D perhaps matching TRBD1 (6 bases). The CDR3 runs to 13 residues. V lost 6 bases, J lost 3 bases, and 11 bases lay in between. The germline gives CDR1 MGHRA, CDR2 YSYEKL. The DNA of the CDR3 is TGCGCCAGCAGAGGCACAGGGCACTATGGCTACACCTTC. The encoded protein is CASRGTGHYGYTF.

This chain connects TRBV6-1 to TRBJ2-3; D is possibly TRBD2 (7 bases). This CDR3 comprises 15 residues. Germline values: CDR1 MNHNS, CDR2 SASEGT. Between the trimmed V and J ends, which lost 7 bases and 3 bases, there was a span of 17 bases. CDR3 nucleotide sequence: TGTGCCAGCAAGACCGCGGGGGCGGGTACAGATACGCAGTATTTT. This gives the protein CASKTAGAGTDTQYF.

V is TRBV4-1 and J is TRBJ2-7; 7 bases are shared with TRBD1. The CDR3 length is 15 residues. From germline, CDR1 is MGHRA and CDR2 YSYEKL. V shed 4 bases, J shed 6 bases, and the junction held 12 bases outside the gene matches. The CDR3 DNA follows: TGCGCCAGCAGCCTCGAACGACAGGGTGGTGGCGAGCAGTACTTC. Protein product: CASSLERQGGGEQYF.

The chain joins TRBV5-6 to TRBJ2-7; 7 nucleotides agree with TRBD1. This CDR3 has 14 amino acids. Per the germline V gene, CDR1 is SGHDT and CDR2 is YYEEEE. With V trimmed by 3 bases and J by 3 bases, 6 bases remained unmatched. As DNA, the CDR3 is TGTGCCAGCAGCTCGGGGACAGATAACTACGAGCAGTACTTC. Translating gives CASSSGTDNYEQYF.

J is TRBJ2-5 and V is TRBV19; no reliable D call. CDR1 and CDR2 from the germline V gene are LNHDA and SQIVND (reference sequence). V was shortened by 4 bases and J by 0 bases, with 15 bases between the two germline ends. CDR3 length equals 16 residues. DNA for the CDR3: TGTGCCAGTAGTAACCCTCGCGATCCGTACCAAGAGACCCAGTACTTC. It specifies CASSNPRDPYQETQYF.

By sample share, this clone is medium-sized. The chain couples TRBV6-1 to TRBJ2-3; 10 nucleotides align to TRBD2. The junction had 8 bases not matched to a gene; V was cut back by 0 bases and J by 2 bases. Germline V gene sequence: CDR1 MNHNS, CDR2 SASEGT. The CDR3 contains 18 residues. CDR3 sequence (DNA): TGTGCCAGCAGTGAAGCGTTGGCTAGCGGGGGAGACACAGATACGCAGTATTTT. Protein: CASSEALASGGDTDTQYF.

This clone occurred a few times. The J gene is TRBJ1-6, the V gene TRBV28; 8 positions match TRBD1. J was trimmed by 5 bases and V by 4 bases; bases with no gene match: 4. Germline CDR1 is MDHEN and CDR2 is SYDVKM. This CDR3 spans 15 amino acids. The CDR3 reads CASSSEQGDNSPLHF. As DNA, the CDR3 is TGTGCCAGCAGTTCCGAACAGGGGGATAATTCACCCCTCCACTTT.

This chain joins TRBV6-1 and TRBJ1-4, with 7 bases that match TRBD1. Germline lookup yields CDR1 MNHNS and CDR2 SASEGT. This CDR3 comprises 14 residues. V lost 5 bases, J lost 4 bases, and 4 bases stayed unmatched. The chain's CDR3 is CASSKTGNNEKLFF. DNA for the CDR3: TGTGCCAGCAGTAAGACAGGGAATAATGAAAAACTGTTTTTT.

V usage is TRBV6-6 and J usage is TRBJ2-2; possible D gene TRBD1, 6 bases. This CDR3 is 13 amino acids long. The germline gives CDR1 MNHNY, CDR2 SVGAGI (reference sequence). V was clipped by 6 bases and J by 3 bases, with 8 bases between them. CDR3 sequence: CASRQGHTGELFF. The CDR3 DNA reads TGTGCCAGCAGACAGGGTCACACCGGGGAGCTGTTTTTT.

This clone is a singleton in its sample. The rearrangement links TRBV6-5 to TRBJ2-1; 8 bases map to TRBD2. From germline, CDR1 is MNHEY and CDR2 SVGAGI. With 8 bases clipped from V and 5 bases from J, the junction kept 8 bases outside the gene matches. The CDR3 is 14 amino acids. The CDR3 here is CASWGAGGHNEQFF. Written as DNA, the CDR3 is TGTGCCAGCTGGGGCGCGGGGGGCCACAATGAGCAGTTCTTC.

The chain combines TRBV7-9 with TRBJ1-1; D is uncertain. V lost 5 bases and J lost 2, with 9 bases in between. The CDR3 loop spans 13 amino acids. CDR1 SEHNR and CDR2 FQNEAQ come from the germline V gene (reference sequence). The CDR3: CASSRGGNTEAFF. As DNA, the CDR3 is TGTGCCAGCAGCCGAGGAGGTAACACTGAAGCTTTCTTT.

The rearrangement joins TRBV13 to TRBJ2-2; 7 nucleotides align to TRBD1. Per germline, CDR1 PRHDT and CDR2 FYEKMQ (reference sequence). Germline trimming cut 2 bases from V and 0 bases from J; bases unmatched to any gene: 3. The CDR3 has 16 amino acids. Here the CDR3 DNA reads TGTGCCAGCAGCTTATACGGGACAGCGAACACCGGGGAGCTGTTTTTT. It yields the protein CASSLYGTANTGELFF.

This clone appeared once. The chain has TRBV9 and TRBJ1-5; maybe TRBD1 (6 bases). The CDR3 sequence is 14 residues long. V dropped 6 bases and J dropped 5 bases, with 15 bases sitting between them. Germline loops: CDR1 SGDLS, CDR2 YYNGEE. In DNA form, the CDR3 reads TGTGCCAGCAACCTGTCAGGGGATGATCAGCCCCAGCATTTT. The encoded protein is CASNLSGDDQPQHF.

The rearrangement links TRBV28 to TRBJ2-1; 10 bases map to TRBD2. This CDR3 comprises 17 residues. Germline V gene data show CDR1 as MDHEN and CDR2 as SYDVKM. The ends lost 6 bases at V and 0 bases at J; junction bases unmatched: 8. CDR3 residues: CASSSFLAGASYNEQFF. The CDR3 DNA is TGTGCCAGCAGCTCCTTCCTAGCGGGAGCCTCCTACAATGAGCAGTTCTTC.

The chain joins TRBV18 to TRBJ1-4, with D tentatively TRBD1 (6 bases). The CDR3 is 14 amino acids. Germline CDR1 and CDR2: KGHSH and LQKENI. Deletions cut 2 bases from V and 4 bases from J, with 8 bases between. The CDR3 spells CASSPGQRNEKLFF. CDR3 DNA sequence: TGTGCCAGCTCACCAGGACAGCGTAATGAAAAACTGTTTTTT.

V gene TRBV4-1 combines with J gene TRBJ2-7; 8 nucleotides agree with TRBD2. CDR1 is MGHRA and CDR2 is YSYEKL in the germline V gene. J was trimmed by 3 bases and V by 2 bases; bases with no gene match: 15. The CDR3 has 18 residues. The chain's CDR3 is CASSQFYSLADFDYEQYF. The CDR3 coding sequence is TGCGCCAGCAGCCAATTTTACTCACTAGCGGATTTTGACTACGAGCAGTACTTC.

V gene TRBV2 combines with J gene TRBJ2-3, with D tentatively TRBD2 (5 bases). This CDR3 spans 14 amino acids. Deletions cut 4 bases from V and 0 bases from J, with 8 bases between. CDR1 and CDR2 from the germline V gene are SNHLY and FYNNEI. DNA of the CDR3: TGTGCCAGCAGTGTGGCTAGCAGCACAGATACGCAGTATTTT. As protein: CASSVASSTDTQYF.

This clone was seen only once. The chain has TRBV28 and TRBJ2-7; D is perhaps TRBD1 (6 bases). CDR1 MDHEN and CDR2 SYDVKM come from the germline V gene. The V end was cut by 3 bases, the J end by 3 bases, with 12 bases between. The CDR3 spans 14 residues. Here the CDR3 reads CASSLRQEIYEQYF. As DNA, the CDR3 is TGTGCCAGCAGTTTGAGACAGGAGATCTACGAGCAGTACTTC.

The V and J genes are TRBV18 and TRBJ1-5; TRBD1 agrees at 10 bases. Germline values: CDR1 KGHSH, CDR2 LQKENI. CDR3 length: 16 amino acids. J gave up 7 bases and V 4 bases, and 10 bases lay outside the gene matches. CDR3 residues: CASSLTGTGAVQPQHF. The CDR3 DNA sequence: TGTGCCAGCTCACTTACCGGGACAGGGGCCGTGCAGCCCCAGCATTTT. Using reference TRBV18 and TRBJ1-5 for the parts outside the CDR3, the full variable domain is NAGVMQNPRHLVRRRGQEARLRCSPMKGHSHVYWYRQLPEEGLKFMVYLQKENIIDESGMPKERFSAEFPKEGPSILRIQQVVRGDSAAYFCASSLTGTGAVQPQHFGDGTRLSIL.

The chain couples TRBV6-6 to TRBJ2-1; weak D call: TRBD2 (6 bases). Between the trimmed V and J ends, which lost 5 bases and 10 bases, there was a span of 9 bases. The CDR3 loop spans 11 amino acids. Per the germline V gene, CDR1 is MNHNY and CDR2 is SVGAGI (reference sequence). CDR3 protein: CASSPGLEQFF. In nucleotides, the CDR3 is TGTGCCAGCAGTCCCGGACTAGAGCAGTTCTTC.

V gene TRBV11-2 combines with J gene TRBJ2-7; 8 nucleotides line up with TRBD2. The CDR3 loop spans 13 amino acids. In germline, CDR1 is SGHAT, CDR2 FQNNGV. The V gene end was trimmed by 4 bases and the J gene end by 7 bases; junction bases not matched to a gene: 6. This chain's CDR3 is CASSWGLVMEQYF. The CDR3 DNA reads TGTGCCAGCAGCTGGGGACTAGTGATGGAGCAGTACTTC. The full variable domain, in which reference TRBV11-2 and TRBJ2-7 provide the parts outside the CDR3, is EAGVAQSPRYKIIEKRQSVAFWCNPISGHATLYWYQQILGQGPKLLIQFQNNGVVDDSQLPKDRFSAERLKGVDSTLKIQPAKLEDSAVYLCASSWGLVMEQYFGPGTRLTVT.

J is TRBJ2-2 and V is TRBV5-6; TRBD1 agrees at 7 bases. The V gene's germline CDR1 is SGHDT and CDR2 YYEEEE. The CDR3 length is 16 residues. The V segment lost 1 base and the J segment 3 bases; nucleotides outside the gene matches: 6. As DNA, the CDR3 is TGTGCCAGCAGCTTGTTATCTACAGGGGACACCGGGGAGCTGTTTTTT. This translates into CASSLLSTGDTGELFF. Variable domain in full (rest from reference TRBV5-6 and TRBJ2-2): DAGVTQSPTHLIKTRGQQVTLRCSPKSGHDTVSWYQQALGQGPQFIFQYYEEEERQRGNFPDRFSGHQFPNYSSELNVNALLLGDSALYLCASSLLSTGDTGELFFGEGSRLTVL.